This T cell receptor (beta chain) was identified in a study of beta chain features in type 1 diabetes. Overall study findings and caveats: cDNA-based sequencing might over-represent cells highly expressing TCR.

Isolation of CD4+ naive, central memory, regulatory and stem cell-like memory cells was achieved by sorting via CD45RO/CCR7/CD25/CD127/CD95/CD27. Expressed TCRB transcripts got sequenced, as all isolated RNA was reverse transcribed. Measured with immunoSEQ multiplex PCR; TCRdb has only the in-frame clones, and not every one. The data contain around 340,000 clones, 6.5% to 10% of them singletons. V gave up 0 bases and J gave up 6 bases, with 12 bases separating them. Germline V gene data show CDR1 as SNHLY and CDR2 as FYNNEI. CDR3 size: 14 residues. In its sample, this clone was seen a few times. The antigen remains unidentified.

V gene TRBV2 combines with J gene TRBJ2-7; a possible D gene is TRBD2 (6 bases). The specimen was central memory CD4+ T cells from blood. The receptor's source is a young woman in good health. The CDR3: CASSEAGPEGEQYF. CDR3 coding DNA: TGTGCCAGCAGTGAAGCCGGGCCGGAGGGCGAGCAGTACTTC.